This T cell receptor (beta chain) comes out of a study of OX40 agonist ivuxolimab in advanced cancers. For the study at large: Patients were dosed with the agonistic anti-OX40 (CD134) antibody ivuxolimab. Eligibility admitted prior anti-PD-1, anti-PD-L1 or anti-CTLA-4 therapy; roughly 40% had some.

Samples of blood were obtained at baseline, on cycle 4 day 1, and on cycle 7 day 1. CDR3 size: 13 residues. Trimming at V came to 5 bases and at J to 2 bases, leaving 3 bases not matched to a gene. Germline V lookup: CDR1 MNHEY, CDR2 SVGAGI. Sequenced by immunoSEQ multiplex PCR; TCRdb stores in-frame clones only, minus some. The repertoire consists of 83,000 or so clones, with approximately 90% occurring once and the leading ten covering 0.55% to 0.7%. This clonotype was sampled from an adult with an advanced solid tumor such as melanoma, head and neck, liver or kidney cancer. This material consisted of CD4+ or CD8+ T cells sorted from blood, taken in a trial of the OX40 agonist ivuxolimab. The chain is built from TRBV6-5 and TRBJ2-7; 7 bases fit TRBD2. This chain's CDR3 is CASSSGITYEQYF. In DNA, the CDR3 is TGTGCCAGCAGTAGCGGGATCACCTACGAGCAGTACTTC.